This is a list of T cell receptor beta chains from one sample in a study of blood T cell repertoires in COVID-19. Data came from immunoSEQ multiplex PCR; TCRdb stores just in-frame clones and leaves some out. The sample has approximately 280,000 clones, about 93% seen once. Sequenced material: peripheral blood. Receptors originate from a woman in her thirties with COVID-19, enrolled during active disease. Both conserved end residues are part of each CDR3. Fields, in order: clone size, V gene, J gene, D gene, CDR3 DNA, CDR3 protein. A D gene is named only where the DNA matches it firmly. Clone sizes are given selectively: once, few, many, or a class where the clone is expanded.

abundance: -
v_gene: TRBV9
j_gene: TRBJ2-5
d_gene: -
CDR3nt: TGTGCCAGCAGCGCCTCCGGGACACCCCAAGAGACCCAGTACTTC
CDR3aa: CASSASGTPQETQYF

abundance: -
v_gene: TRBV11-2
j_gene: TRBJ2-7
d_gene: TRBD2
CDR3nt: TGTGCCAACAGCCGGAATCGACTAGCGGGAGGCTCTTACGAGCAGTACTTC
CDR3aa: CANSRNRLAGGSYEQYF

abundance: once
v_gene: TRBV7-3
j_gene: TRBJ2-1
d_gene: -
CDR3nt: TGTGCCAGCAGCTTAAACGGCGGGGTCTACAATGAGCAGTTCTTC
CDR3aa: CASSLNGGVYNEQFF

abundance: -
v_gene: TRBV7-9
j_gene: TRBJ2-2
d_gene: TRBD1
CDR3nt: TGTGCCAGCAGCGTGACAGGGTCCCCCGGGGAGCTGTTTTTT
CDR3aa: CASSVTGSPGELFF

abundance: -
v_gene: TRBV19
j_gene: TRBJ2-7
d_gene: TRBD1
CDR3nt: TGTGCCAGTAGGGGGACAGCCTACGAGCAGTACTTC
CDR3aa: CASRGTAYEQYF

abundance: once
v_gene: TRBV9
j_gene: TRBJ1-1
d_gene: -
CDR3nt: TGTGCCAGCCGAACAGTTTCGAACACTGAAGCTTTCTTT
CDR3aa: CASRTVSNTEAFF

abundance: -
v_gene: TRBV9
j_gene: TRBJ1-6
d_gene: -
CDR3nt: TGTGCCAGCAGCGGGGCGGCAGGGGATTCACCCCTCCACTTT
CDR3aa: CASSGAAGDSPLHF

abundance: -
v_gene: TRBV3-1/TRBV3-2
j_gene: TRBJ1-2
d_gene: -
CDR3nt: TGTGCCAGCAGCCAAGACCGGGGGAGGGGCTATAACTATGGCTACACCTTC
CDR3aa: CASSQDRGRGYNYGYTF

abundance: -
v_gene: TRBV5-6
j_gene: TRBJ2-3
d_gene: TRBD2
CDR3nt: TGTGCCAGCAGCCCGTTCGGACTAGCCAACACAGATACGCAGTATTTT
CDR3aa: CASSPFGLANTDTQYF

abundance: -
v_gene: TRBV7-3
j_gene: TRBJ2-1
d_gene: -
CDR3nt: TGTGCCAGCAGCTCGGCCCCCCAGCGGAGCAATGAGCAGTTCTTC
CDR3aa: CASSSAPQRSNEQFF

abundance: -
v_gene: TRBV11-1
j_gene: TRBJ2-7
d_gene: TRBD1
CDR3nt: TGTGCCAGCAGATCACACCCGGGACAGGGGGCTTCCGAGCAGTACTTC
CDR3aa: CASRSHPGQGASEQYF